This T cell receptor (beta chain) was identified in a study of glioma-infiltrating T cells after dendritic cell vaccination listed by TCRdb under 2016. Some background on the complete study: Of the 15 glioblastoma patients in the cohort, all drawn from Phase I and II dendritic cell vaccination trials, 9 were newly diagnosed and 6 had recurrent disease. Between 2003 and 2012, the patients were given dendritic cell vaccination pulsed with autologous tumor lysate. The vaccine consisted of monocyte-derived dendritic cells cultured less than eight days with IL-4 and GM-CSF, then pulsed overnight with autologous tumor lysate. Each patient got three intradermal injections of the dendritic cell vaccine, spaced at biweekly intervals, in the arm below the axilla. In glioblastoma patients vaccinated with dendritic cells, deep sequencing of TCR beta CDR3 regions served to measure tumor-infiltrating lymphocyte content and to compare repertoires between tumor and blood. TCR sequencing metrics, including TIL content and tumor-blood repertoire overlap, were correlated with survival after dendritic cell vaccination.

Comments on this clone: Its antigen is unknown. One end of the junction fails to match germline, which may point to a read error.

To be selected, patients needed enough residual fresh-frozen tumor tissue and more than two years of available survival data. Molecular status otherwise varied across the glioblastoma patients, but none of them carried an isocitrate dehydrogenase mutation. PBMC were collected before vaccination, two weeks after the third vaccination, and at tumor progression if tumor progression occurred. Genomic DNA was extracted with the Qiagen DNeasy Blood extraction Kit. From its cysteine to its phenylalanine, the CDR3 spans 18 amino acids. Only CDR3 DNA remains: 54 bases, in frame from the first base. CDR1 and CDR2, per the germline V gene (reference sequence), are SSHAT and FNYEAQ. TCRB CDR3 regions were amplified from about 2 ug genomic DNA, or all available DNA if less, using the immunoSEQ assay. For multiplex PCR, 60 forward primers for TCR V beta segments and 13 reverse primers for J beta segments were used. To estimate the number of reads per starting template, synthetic control templates were added to each sample at limiting dilution. Sequencing produced 87 bp reads on the Illumina HiSeq System. Regarding the original processing steps: PCR and sequencing errors were removed by a nearest neighbor algorithm that merged closely related sequences. TCR overlap was defined as the percentage of unique tumor TCR beta sequences that were also found in the peripheral blood of the same patient. TCRdb obtained this table from immuneACCESS and retained in-frame rearrangements with V and J assigned. These tables miss some clones; where compared with another copy, unresolved V genes account for less than half of the shortfall, and the remainder is unexplained. Clonal size and the V and J genes are those of that table, whereas D and trimming came from the DNA. A total of 90,000 to 100,000 clones appear in this sample, about 79% of them only once. The ten top clones hold 5.5% to 7% of the sample.

The paper's findings and limits, for the study overall: Higher estimated pretreatment TIL content predicted longer time to progression and overall survival after dendritic cell vaccination. The cohort was small and heterogeneous, only a few patients had full blood and tumor sets, and even fewer had initial-recurrent tumor pairs. TCR clonality showed no direct relationship with survival, which suggests that a diverse polyclonal response may matter. The three-group TCR overlap response model was characterized as speculative, and prospective validation of the model was stated to be required.

The receptor was isolated from a human donor with glioblastoma. Sequenced here: blood, sampled before dendritic cell vaccination. The chain links TRBV7-7 with TRBJ2-3; a weak D assignment points to TRBD2 (7 bases agree). The CDR3 reads as follows: CASSPGAGALASTDTQYF. In nucleotides, the sequence is TGTGCTAGCAGCCCCGGGGCGGGGGCCCTAGCCAGCACAGATACGCAGTATTTT.